The rows below give T cell receptor beta chains drawn from one sample of a study of identifying expanded T cells in peripheral blood. Sequencing was performed with immunoSEQ multiplex PCR; in TCRdb, only in-frame clones are kept and a portion is missing. The sample yields over 100,000 clones, around 89% seen once. Sequencing was performed on blood. The source of these receptors is a person aged 18 to 75 in good health. Both conserved end residues are part of each CDR3. D genes are given only for firm matches. Clone size is given for some rows only: seen once, a few or many times, or a class if the clone is expanded.

abundance	len	j_gene	d_gene	v_gene	CDR3nt	CDR3aa
NA	16	TRBJ1-3	NA	TRBV5-1	TGCGCCAGCAGCTTGTTTACAGCCGGAGAGAAACGCACCATATATTTT	CASSLFTAGEKRTIYF
NA	15	TRBJ1-2	NA	TRBV2	TGTGCCAGCAGTCCCAGATTGGGGGCCTCCTATGGCTACACCTTC	CASSPRLGASYGYTF
NA	14	TRBJ1-3	TRBD1	TRBV12-5	TGTGCTAGTGGTTTGTCAGGGGGCGCGGACACCATATATTTT	CASGLSGGADTIYF
once	13	TRBJ2-7	NA	TRBV11-3	TGTGCCAGCAGCTCCTCACCAGATACCGAGCAGTACTTC	CASSSSPDTEQYF
NA	14	TRBJ2-5	NA	TRBV7-9	TGTGCCAGCAGCTTGCCAGGGCCAAGCGAGACCCAGTACTTC	CASSLPGPSETQYF
NA	13	TRBJ1-2	TRBD1	TRBV5-4	TGTGCCAGCAGCTCCGGGACAGATTATGGCTACACCTTC	CASSSGTDYGYTF
NA	13	TRBJ1-2	NA	TRBV7-2	TGTGCCAGCAGCTTAGCCGCAGACTATGGCTACACCTTC	CASSLAADYGYTF
NA	11	TRBJ2-1	NA	TRBV29-1	TGCAGCGCCGGACAGTTCGGTGAGCAGTTCTTC	CSAGQFGEQFF
once	15	TRBJ2-7	NA	TRBV5-3	TGTGCCAGAAGCTTGAGTCGAAAGGGGGGTTACGAGCAGTACTTC	CARSLSRKGGYEQYF
NA	12	TRBJ1-1	NA	TRBV7-2	TGTGCCAGCAGCTTAGATTGGGGGGAAGCTTTCTTT	CASSLDWGEAFF
NA	13	TRBJ1-1	NA	TRBV7-9	TGTGCCAGCGTGACCCCAAGAGGGACTGAAGCTTTCTTT	CASVTPRGTEAFF
NA	14	TRBJ1-5	TRBD1	TRBV19	TGTGCCAGTAGTATCGGGACAGCGAATCAGCCCCAGCATTTT	CASSIGTANQPQHF
few	13	TRBJ1-5	NA	TRBV2	TGTGCCAGCAGGGAGGAGTATAATCAGCCCCAGCATTTT	CASREEYNQPQHF
NA	16	TRBJ2-3	TRBD1	TRBV6-1	TGTGCCAGCAGTGACCCTAGGACAGGGAGGACAGATACGCAGTATTTT	CASSDPRTGRTDTQYF
NA	12	TRBJ1-2	NA	TRBV6-6	TGTGCCAGCAGTCCCCCCGACAGAGGCTACACCTTC	CASSPPDRGYTF
NA	13	TRBJ1-2	NA	TRBV15	TGTGCCACCAGCGGACGAAAAGACTATGGCTACACCTTC	CATSGRKDYGYTF
once	14	TRBJ2-7	NA	TRBV4-1	TGCGCCAGCAGCCCGGGGGGCATTGACTACGAGCAGTACTTC	CASSPGGIDYEQYF
NA	15	TRBJ1-2	TRBD1	TRBV6-5	TGTGCCAGCAGTCGATCCTACGAGGGGGCGAGTGGCTACACCTTC	CASSRSYEGASGYTF
once	14	TRBJ2-7	NA	TRBV6-1	TGTGCCAGCAGTGAGGTCGCCTGGAATGGCGAGCAGTACTTC	CASSEVAWNGEQYF
few	12	TRBJ1-6	NA	TRBV7-9	TGTGCCAGCAGCTCAGAGAATTCACCCCTCCACTTT	CASSSENSPLHF
NA	15	TRBJ2-5	NA	TRBV2	TGTGCCAGCAGTGAAGACGGGGCAGGTCCGGAGACCCAGTACTTC	CASSEDGAGPETQYF
NA	15	TRBJ1-2	NA	TRBV21-1	TGTGCCTACCGACCAATTACAGGGACCGTAGACGGCTACACCTTC	CAYRPITGTVDGYTF
NA	13	TRBJ2-7	NA	TRBV11-3	TGTGCCAGCAGCCGACAGGATCTCTACGAGCAGTACTTC	CASSRQDLYEQYF
NA	14	TRBJ1-6	NA	TRBV7-3	TGTGCCAGCAGCACTCAGGGATATAATTCACCCCTCCACTTT	CASSTQGYNSPLHF
NA	16	TRBJ2-7	NA	TRBV10-1	TGCGCCAGCAGTGCCGTAACAGGAGCCCCCCACTACGAGCAGTACTTC	CASSAVTGAPHYEQYF
NA	11	TRBJ2-7	NA	TRBV7-9	TGTGCCAGCAGCTTACAGTACGAGCAGTACTTC	CASSLQYEQYF
NA	15	TRBJ2-7	TRBD2	TRBV5-4	TGTGCCAGCAGCTCTCTAGCGGGGGATCCCTACGAGCAGTACTTC	CASSSLAGDPYEQYF
NA	13	TRBJ2-3	TRBD2	TRBV5-4	TGTGCCAGCGCTAGCGGAACCACAGATACGCAGTATTTT	CASASGTTDTQYF
NA	19	TRBJ2-2	TRBD2	TRBV28	TGTGCCAGCAGTCTCCCGGGACTAGCGGGAGGAACGAACACCGGGGAGCTGTTTTTT	CASSLPGLAGGTNTGELFF
NA	14	TRBJ1-2	TRBD1	TRBV18	TGTGCCAGCTCACAGGACAGGGTGGTGGATGGCTACACCTTC	CASSQDRVVDGYTF
NA	17	TRBJ2-7	TRBD2	TRBV10-3	TGTGCCATCAGTGCCCCCCCAGGCGGGGGAACCTCCTACGAGCAGTACTTC	CAISAPPGGGTSYEQYF
NA	16	TRBJ2-1	NA	TRBV7-3	TGTGCCAGCAGCTTAATCCTAGAATTGGAGGTGAGTGAGCAGTTCTTC	CASSLILELEVSEQFF
NA	17	TRBJ2-1	TRBD2	TRBV5-8	TGTGCCAGCAGCTCCGGACTAGCGGGGGGATCATACAATGAGCAGTTCTTC	CASSSGLAGGSYNEQFF
few	14	TRBJ2-1	NA	TRBV5-8	TGTGCCAGCAGCTTGGCCAGTCCTTACAATGAGCAGTTCTTC	CASSLASPYNEQFF
NA	14	TRBJ1-4	NA	TRBV7-8	TGTGCCAGCAGCTCCCAGGGACATCGAGAAAAACTGTTTTTT	CASSSQGHREKLFF
NA	16	TRBJ1-5	TRBD1	TRBV30	TGTGCCTGGGGGTTTTCCGGGACAGGGTCCAATCAGCCCCAGCATTTT	CAWGFSGTGSNQPQHF
NA	13	TRBJ2-7	TRBD2	TRBV9	TGTGCCAGCAGCGCAACTAGCGGCTACGAGCAGTACTTC	CASSATSGYEQYF
NA	16	TRBJ2-2	TRBD2	TRBV5-1	TGCGCCAGCAGCTTGGATTCCAGCGGGAGGGCCGGGGAGCTGTTTTTT	CASSLDSSGRAGELFF
NA	15	TRBJ1-1	TRBD1	TRBV5-1	TGCGCCAGCAGCACTTCCGGGACAGGGTACACTGAAGCTTTCTTT	CASSTSGTGYTEAFF
NA	16	TRBJ2-3	TRBD2	TRBV19	TGTGCCAGTACTACTACCGGGACTAGCGGCTCAGATACGCAGTATTTT	CASTTTGTSGSDTQYF
NA	14	TRBJ2-5	NA	TRBV9	TGTGCCAGCAGCGTACAGACGACCCCCGGGACCCAGTACTTC	CASSVQTTPGTQYF
few	15	TRBJ1-3	NA	TRBV15	TGTGCCACCAGCAGAGAAAGGGTGTCTGGAAACACCATATATTTT	CATSRERVSGNTIYF
NA	13	TRBJ2-1	NA	TRBV10-2	TGCGCCAGCAGTGATTGGTCTAGCCGCGAGCAGTTCTTC	CASSDWSSREQFF
NA	13	TRBJ1-1	NA	TRBV28	TGTGCCAGCAGGACCACAGGAGGGGTTGAAGCTTTCTTT	CASRTTGGVEAFF
NA	16	TRBJ2-3	NA	TRBV6-5	TGTGCCAGCAGGTACCAGGACCTGCTGCACACAGATACGCAGTATTTT	CASRYQDLLHTDTQYF
few	15	TRBJ2-1	TRBD2	TRBV7-3	TGTGCCAGCAGCCCCAACCCGGGGGGAGCGCAGGAGCAGTTCTTC	CASSPNPGGAQEQFF
NA	13	TRBJ1-4	NA	TRBV18	TGTGCCAGCTCTACACAGAAAGGGGAAAAACTGTTTTTT	CASSTQKGEKLFF
NA	15	TRBJ2-3	TRBD1	TRBV7-9	TGTGCCAGCAGCTTAGGGGACAGGAATTCAGATACGCAGTATTTT	CASSLGDRNSDTQYF
NA	14	TRBJ2-7	NA	TRBV11-1	TGTGCCAGCAGCTTAGGAATAGGGTCATACGAGCAGTACTTC	CASSLGIGSYEQYF
NA	13	TRBJ2-7	NA	TRBV5-1	TGCGCCAGCAGCCCGCTCCGGGGTCACGAGCAGTACTTC	CASSPLRGHEQYF
NA	15	TRBJ2-1	NA	TRBV5-6	TGTGCCAGCAGCTTTCCCCAGAGCTCCTACAATGAGCAGTTCTTC	CASSFPQSSYNEQFF
once	16	TRBJ2-7	NA	TRBV18	TGTGCCAGCTCACCACAGGTGCCGCGGGAAGCCTACGAGCAGTACTTC	CASSPQVPREAYEQYF
few	13	TRBJ2-1	NA	TRBV7-9	TGTGCCAGCACCTCGGGCAACTACAATGAGCAGTTCTTC	CASTSGNYNEQFF